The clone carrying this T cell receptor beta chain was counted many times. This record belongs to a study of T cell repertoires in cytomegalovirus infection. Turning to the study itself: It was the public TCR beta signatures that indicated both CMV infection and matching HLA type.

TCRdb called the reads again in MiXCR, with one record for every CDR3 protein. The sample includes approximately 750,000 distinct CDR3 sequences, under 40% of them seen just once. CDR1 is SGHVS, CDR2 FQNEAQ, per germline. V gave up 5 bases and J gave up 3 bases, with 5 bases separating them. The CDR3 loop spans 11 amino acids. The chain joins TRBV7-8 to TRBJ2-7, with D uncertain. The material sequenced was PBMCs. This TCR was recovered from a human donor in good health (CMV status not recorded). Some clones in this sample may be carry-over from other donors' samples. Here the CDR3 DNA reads TGTGCCAGCAGCCCCAACTACGAGCAGTACTTC. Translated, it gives CASSPNYEQYF.